The 31 T cell receptor beta chains below all came from one sample that was sequenced in a study of shared clonotypes between healthy human individuals. TCRdb keeps only in-frame clones here, not all; method: immunoSEQ multiplex PCR. Of more than 1,200,000 clones in the sample, approximately 98.5% are singletons; the top ten hold roughly 0.35%. What was sequenced was naive CD4+ T cells sorted from blood. Described subset: CD45RA+ positively selected. Every receptor here comes from a man aged 30 to 39 in good health.

The rearrangement links TRBV29-1 to TRBJ2-7; the D is unclear. V lost 3 bases, J lost 3 bases, and 18 bases lay in between. Germline assignment: CDR1 SQVTM and CDR2 ANQGSEA. The CDR3 sequence is 15 residues long. The chain's CDR3 is CSVEAAGNLLYEQYF. The CDR3 bases are TGCAGCGTTGAGGCGGCAGGAAACCTTCTCTACGAGCAGTACTTC.

The chain uses TRBV9 and TRBJ2-1; 10 bases are shared with TRBD2. Trimming removed 8 bases from V and 4 bases from J; junction bases left unmatched: 3. Germline CDR1 is SGDLS and CDR2 is YYNGEE. The CDR3 consists of 13 residues. The CDR3 DNA sequence: TGTGCCAGTGCTAGCGGGAGTTACAATGAGCAGTTCTTC. This translates into CASASGSYNEQFF.

The CDR3: CASSLFGEDGYTF. The DNA of the CDR3 is TGTGCCAGCAGTTTATTTGGGGAGGATGGCTACACCTTC. The rearrangement uses TRBV28 and TRBJ1-2; no firm D call. The CDR3 runs to 13 residues. Germline V gene data show CDR1 as MDHEN and CDR2 as SYDVKM. Deletions cut 1 base from V and 6 bases from J, with 9 bases between.

This chain joins TRBV5-4 and TRBJ1-2, with D perhaps TRBD1 (6 bases). The germline V and J ends were trimmed by 0 bases and 4 bases, with 16 bases remaining between them. The CDR3 extends over 16 amino acids. Per the germline V gene, CDR1 is SGHNT and CDR2 is YYREEE (reference sequence). Written as DNA, the CDR3 is TGTGCCAGCAGCTTGGCCGCCGCAGGGGTGAGCTATGGCTACACCTTC. This codes for CASSLAAAGVSYGYTF. The full variable domain, rest sourced from reference TRBV5-4 and TRBJ1-2, is ETGVTQSPTHLIKTRGQQVTLRCSSQSGHNTVSWYQQALGQGPQFIFQYYREEENGRGNFPPRFSGLQFPNYSSELNVNALELDDSALYLCASSLAAAGVSYGYTFGSGTRLTVV.

J is TRBJ2-5 and V is TRBV9; D may be TRBD1 (5 bases). The CDR3 spans 14 residues. The germline V gene encodes CDR1 SGDLS and CDR2 YYNGEE. V was trimmed by 1 base and J by 1 base, leaving 8 bases between them. In DNA, the CDR3 is TGTGCCAGCAGCGTAAGGGGCAGCCAAGAGACCCAGTACTTC. Residues: CASSVRGSQETQYF.

The gene calls are TRBV5-6 and TRBJ2-2; 8 nucleotides agree with TRBD1. Germline V gene lookup returns CDR1 SGHDT and CDR2 YYEEEE. The CDR3 totals 16 residues. V lost 2 bases and J lost 1; bases outside the gene matches: 4. The CDR3 is CASSLVGQVNTGELFF. CDR3 sequence (DNA): TGTGCCAGCAGCTTAGTGGGACAGGTGAACACCGGGGAGCTGTTTTTT.

As to this clone: Different DNA sequences within this sample yield the same CDR3. J is TRBJ2-5 and V is TRBV5-1; D not resolved. CDR3 size: 14 residues. Trimming pared 1 base from V and 2 bases from J, leaving 9 bases between. CDR1 SGHRS and CDR2 YFSETQ come from the germline V gene. CDR3 sequence reads: CASSLPGRQETQYF. CDR3 DNA sequence: TGCGCCAGCAGCTTGCCAGGAAGACAAGAGACCCAGTACTTC.

This clone showed up just a few times. V and J are TRBV7-2 and TRBJ2-2; D ambiguous. Trimming took off 3 bases at V and 3 bases at J, with 2 bases between the two ends. The CDR3 runs 12 residues. Germline CDR1 and CDR2: SGHTA and FQGNSA. In nucleotides, the CDR3 is TGTGCCAGCAGCTTTGACACCGGGGAGCTGTTTTTT. Translation: CASSFDTGELFF. The entire variable domain, with the rest obtained from reference TRBV7-2 and TRBJ2-2, is as follows: GAGVSQSPSNKVTEKGKDVELRCDPISGHTALYWYRQSLGQGLEFLIYFQGNSAPDKSGLPSDRFSAERTGGSVSTLTIQRTQQEDSAVYLCASSFDTGELFFGEGSRLTVL.

This clone appeared a single time. V gene TRBV27 combines with J gene TRBJ2-1; no definite D call. V lost 5 bases to trimming and J lost 0 bases, with 11 bases between them. Per the germline V gene, CDR1 is MNHEY and CDR2 is SMNVEV (reference sequence). The CDR3 loop spans 15 amino acids. Here the CDR3 reads CASSLPYRSYNEQFF. CDR3 coding DNA: TGTGCCAGCAGTCTCCCCTACCGCTCCTACAATGAGCAGTTCTTC.

The chain recombines TRBV28 with TRBJ1-4; D is unclear. CDR1 is MDHEN and CDR2 is SYDVKM in the germline V gene. This CDR3 is 15 amino acids long. Trimming removed 4 bases from V and 3 bases from J, with 12 bases in between. The CDR3 sequence: CASSSPGDSNEKLFF. The CDR3 region has the DNA TGTGCCAGCAGTTCCCCCGGGGATTCTAATGAAAAACTGTTTTTT.

The chain recombines TRBV5-1 with TRBJ2-1, with 10 bases identical to TRBD2. From germline, CDR1 is SGHRS and CDR2 YFSETQ. V lost 0 bases to trimming and J lost 9 bases; unmatched junction nucleotides: 12. The CDR3 length is 17 residues. The CDR3 loop is CASSLEVLAGAVGEQFF. The CDR3 region has the DNA TGCGCCAGCAGCTTGGAGGTCCTAGCGGGAGCGGTAGGTGAGCAGTTCTTC.

In the case of this clone: Other DNA variants within this sample encode the same CDR3. The rearrangement uses TRBV14 and TRBJ1-5, with unresolved D. Germline V gene lookup returns CDR1 SGHDN and CDR2 FVKESK. This CDR3 spans 14 amino acids. The ends were cut back, 3 bases at V and 4 bases at J, with 10 bases in the middle. The CDR3 DNA sequence: TGTGCCAGCAGCCACCTCGGAGGAAATCAGCCCCAGCATTTT. It encodes CASSHLGGNQPQHF.

V and J are TRBV5-4 and TRBJ2-7; 7 nucleotides agree with TRBD1. Looked up from germline, CDR1 is SGHNT and CDR2 is YYREEE (reference sequence). The CDR3 contains 14 residues. Trimming cost V 1 base and J 3 bases; bases outside gene matches: 4. This chain's CDR3 is CASSLRQGDYEQYF. The CDR3, as DNA: TGTGCCAGCAGCTTGAGGCAGGGGGACTACGAGCAGTACTTC.

Of note for this clone: Additional DNA sequences in this sample encode the identical CDR3. The rearrangement links TRBV18 to TRBJ2-2, with 9 bases aligning to TRBD1. There are 16 residues in the CDR3. V trimming: 6 bases; J trimming: 2 bases; junction bases outside the gene matches: 7. The germline V gene encodes CDR1 KGHSH and CDR2 LQKENI. The CDR3 DNA reads as TGTGCCAGCTCTCGACCGGGACAGGGAAACACCGGGGAGCTGTTTTTT. As protein: CASSRPGQGNTGELFF.

The rearrangement links TRBV7-3 to TRBJ2-6; 8 bases are a match to TRBD2. Germline CDR1 is SGHTA and CDR2 is FQGTGA. After removal of 6 bases from V and 4 bases from J, the junction contained 14 bases not matched to a gene. The CDR3 has 18 residues. CDR3 nucleotide sequence: TGTGCCAGCAGTCCCAAACCGGGAGGGCTCTTAGGGGCCAACGTCCTGACTTTC. This sequence encodes CASSPKPGGLLGANVLTF.

The chain joins TRBV12-2 to TRBJ2-7; the D call of TRBD1 is as the table states it, not checked on the DNA. TRBV12-2 is flagged as a pseudogene. The CDR3 runs 15 residues. Written as DNA, the CDR3 is TGTGCAAGTCGCTTCGCCCGGGACAGCTCCTACGAGCAGTACTTC. This translates into CASRFARDSSYEQYF.

The gene calls are TRBV7-2 and TRBJ2-7; 11 bases fit TRBD2. The V gene's germline CDR1 is SGHTA and CDR2 FQGNSA. The trim removed 0 bases at V and 7 bases at J, leaving 11 bases unmatched. The CDR3 has 17 amino acids. Here the CDR3 DNA reads TGTGCCAGCAGCTTAGCGCTTAGCGGGAGGGGGTCGAGGGAGCAGTACTTC. Translated: CASSLALSGRGSREQYF. Full variable domain (remainder filled in from reference TRBV7-2 and TRBJ2-7): GAGVSQSPSNKVTEKGKDVELRCDPISGHTALYWYRQSLGQGLEFLIYFQGNSAPDKSGLPSDRFSAERTGGSVSTLTIQRTQQEDSAVYLCASSLALSGRGSREQYFGPGTRLTVT.

In its sample, this clone was seen once. The chain has TRBV2 and TRBJ2-3; 8 positions match TRBD1. CDR1 is SNHLY and CDR2 is FYNNEI in the germline V gene. CDR3 length equals 15 residues. J gave up 2 bases and V 5 bases, and 6 bases lay outside the gene matches. CDR3 DNA sequence: TGTGCCAGCAGTTATCTTCAGGGGGCCACAGATACGCAGTATTTT. It yields the protein CASSYLQGATDTQYF.

The CDR3 is CASSPIAGNYGYTF. The CDR3 DNA reads TGTGCCAGCAGCCCGATCGCAGGGAACTATGGCTACACCTTC. V and J are TRBV5-4 and TRBJ1-2; possibly TRBD1 for D (5 bases). Looked up from germline, CDR1 is SGHNT and CDR2 is YYREEE (reference sequence). V lost 4 bases and J 2 bases, leaving 12 bases between the germline ends. This CDR3 region has 14 residues.

The rearrangement joins TRBV29-1 to TRBJ1-1, with 8 positions matching TRBD1. V was clipped by 7 bases and J by 0 bases; unmatched bases: 7. Germline V gene sequence: CDR1 SQVTM, CDR2 ANQGSEA. The CDR3 covers 14 residues. The CDR3 DNA reads as TGCAGCGCTAACAGGGGGAGTATGAACACTGAAGCTTTCTTT. As protein: CSANRGSMNTEAFF.

J is TRBJ2-2 and V is TRBV5-4; D not resolved. From germline, CDR1 is SGHNT and CDR2 YYREEE (reference sequence). Trimming stripped 1 base from V and 3 bases from J, with 4 bases between. The CDR3 spans 13 residues. Written as DNA, the CDR3 is TGTGCCAGCAGCTTGTCCTACACCGGGGAGCTGTTTTTT. This sequence encodes CASSLSYTGELFF.

The chain carries TRBV28 and TRBJ1-2; D gene uncertain. The CDR3 consists of 17 residues. From germline, CDR1 is MDHEN and CDR2 SYDVKM. Trimming removed 3 bases from V and 6 bases from J, with 23 bases in between. CDR3 DNA: TGTGCCAGCAGTTTTATGTCGATTGGATTAGGTACCGATGGCTACACCTTC. As protein: CASSFMSIGLGTDGYTF.

This chain uses TRBV5-6 with TRBJ2-7, with TRBD1 matching over 7 bases. The V gene end was trimmed by 3 bases and the J gene end by 5 bases; junction bases not matched to a gene: 11. The CDR3 extends over 15 amino acids. CDR1 and CDR2 from the germline V gene are SGHDT and YYEEEE. CDR3 residues: CASSSIPGQSHEQYF. DNA for the CDR3: TGTGCCAGCAGCTCGATTCCGGGACAGTCCCACGAGCAGTACTTC.

This clone was seen a single time. The gene calls are TRBV2 and TRBJ2-7, with D unresolved. CDR3 length: 15 amino acids. Trimming removed 5 bases from V and 4 bases from J, with 18 bases in between. Germline V gene sequence: CDR1 SNHLY, CDR2 FYNNEI. The CDR3 reads CASSPVGWEPYEQYF. CDR3 sequence (DNA): TGTGCCAGCAGTCCCGTGGGTTGGGAACCTTACGAGCAGTACTTC.

This rearrangement joins TRBV28 to TRBJ2-3; TRBD1 is a possible D gene (5 bases). Trimming left V 5 bases short and J 0 bases short, with 15 bases between. Germline loops: CDR1 MDHEN, CDR2 SYDVKM. This CDR3 contains 16 residues. This CDR3 is CASSNPQGTSTDTQYF. CDR3 sequence (DNA): TGTGCCAGCAGTAACCCCCAGGGCACTAGCACAGATACGCAGTATTTT.

This chain joins TRBV19 and TRBJ2-1, with no clear D. The V end was cut by 6 bases, the J end by 4 bases, with 13 bases between. CDR1 is LNHDA, CDR2 SQIVND, per germline (reference sequence). The CDR3 covers 14 residues. This chain's CDR3 is CASRVRREYNEQFF. In DNA form, the CDR3 reads TGTGCCAGTAGGGTTCGTAGGGAATACAATGAGCAGTTCTTC.

CDR3 loop: CASRSAEPVQETQYF. In DNA form, the CDR3 reads TGTGCCAGCCGCAGTGCCGAACCTGTCCAAGAGACCCAGTACTTC. The rearrangement joins TRBV2 to TRBJ2-5; D gene ambiguous. The germline V gene encodes CDR1 SNHLY and CDR2 FYNNEI. V lost 8 bases to trimming and J lost 1 base, with 17 bases between them. The CDR3 is 15 amino acids.

V usage is TRBV11-2 and J usage is TRBJ2-3, with TRBD2 matching over 7 bases. CDR3 length equals 14 residues. With V trimmed by 5 bases and J by 5 bases, 7 bases remained unmatched. In germline, CDR1 is SGHAT, CDR2 FQNNGV. CDR3 nucleotide sequence: TGTGCCAGCAGCCTTCGGGAGGTTCGAGATACGCAGTATTTT. Translating gives CASSLREVRDTQYF. The full variable domain, its missing parts supplied by reference TRBV11-2 and TRBJ2-3, is EAGVAQSPRYKIIEKRQSVAFWCNPISGHATLYWYQQILGQGPKLLIQFQNNGVVDDSQLPKDRFSAERLKGVDSTLKIQPAKLEDSAVYLCASSLREVRDTQYFGPGTRLTVL.

The chain employs TRBV11-2 and TRBJ2-1, with D perhaps given as TRBD1 or TRBD2 (5 bases each). The germline CDR1 and CDR2 sequences are SGHAT and FQNNGV. Trimming took off 4 bases at V and 8 bases at J, with 12 bases between the two ends. The CDR3 sequence is 13 residues long. In DNA, the CDR3 is TGTGCCAGCAGCTACGAGGGACGCGATGAGCAGTTCTTC. It specifies CASSYEGRDEQFF.

This chain links TRBV14 with TRBJ2-3; D not certain. There are 13 residues in the CDR3. The germline V gene encodes CDR1 SGHDN and CDR2 FVKESK. Trimming removed 0 bases from V and 4 bases from J, with 5 bases in between. CDR3 DNA: TGTGCCAGCAGCCAAGAAATGGCAGATACGCAGTATTTT. This translates into CASSQEMADTQYF.

This chain uses TRBV5-6 with TRBJ1-4; D gene uncertain. Germline assignment: CDR1 SGHDT and CDR2 YYEEEE. Trimming removed 1 base at V and 0 bases at J, with 16 bases between. The CDR3 covers 18 residues. CDR3: CASSLFTNTPATNEKLFF. In DNA, the CDR3 is TGTGCCAGCAGCTTGTTTACCAACACCCCTGCAACTAATGAAAAACTGTTTTTT.